These T cell receptor beta chains were read from a single sample in a study of CD4+ T cells in melanoma. Profiled with immunoSEQ multiplex PCR; TCRdb holds only in-frame clones, not every one. The data hold about 15,000 clones, with about three fifths observed a single time. The sequenced sample consisted of cells from a culture (not recorded whether cultured in vitro). Every receptor here comes from a human donor with melanoma. CDR3s include the opening cysteine and the closing phenylalanine or tryptophan. Fields, in order: clone size, J gene, V gene, D gene, CDR3 protein, CDR3 DNA. A D gene is named only where the DNA matches it firmly. The listing skips clone size in some rows; elsewhere it reads once, few, many or a size class.

abundance: .
j_gene: TRBJ2-1
v_gene: TRBV6-1
d_gene: TRBD2
CDR3aa: CASSEPGGWNEQFF
CDR3nt: TGTGCCAGCAGTGAACCCGGGGGGTGGAATGAGCAGTTCTTC

abundance: .
j_gene: TRBJ1-3
v_gene: TRBV4-2
d_gene: TRBD1
CDR3aa: CASSQDRGTGTGNTIYF
CDR3nt: TGTGCCAGCAGCCAAGATCGGGGGACAGGAACTGGAAACACCATATATTTT

abundance: .
j_gene: TRBJ1-6
v_gene: TRBV6-5
d_gene: TRBD1
CDR3aa: CATKTGTNSPLHF
CDR3nt: TGTGCCACCAAGACAGGGACCAATTCACCCCTCCACTTT

abundance: .
j_gene: TRBJ2-3
v_gene: TRBV11-1
d_gene: TRBD2
CDR3aa: CASSRRRGGGTGTDTQYF
CDR3nt: TGTGCCAGCAGCCGAAGACGCGGGGGAGGGACTGGCACAGATACGCAGTATTTT

abundance: .
j_gene: TRBJ1-2
v_gene: TRBV27
d_gene: .
CDR3aa: CASSLTGHGYTF
CDR3nt: TGTGCCAGCAGTTTGACGGGGCATGGCTACACCTTC

abundance: .
j_gene: TRBJ2-1
v_gene: TRBV4-1
d_gene: .
CDR3aa: CASSQDQFSGARKFF
CDR3nt: TGCGCCAGCAGCCAAGATCAGTTTTCGGGGGCCCGAAAGTTCTTC

abundance: few
j_gene: TRBJ1-4
v_gene: TRBV7-2
d_gene: .
CDR3aa: CASSPLGPEKLFF
CDR3nt: TGTGCCAGCAGCCCGCTCGGACCTGAAAAACTGTTTTTT

abundance: .
j_gene: TRBJ2-1
v_gene: TRBV7-6
d_gene: .
CDR3aa: CASRPVTRNEQFF
CDR3nt: TGTGCCAGCAGGCCCGTGACTAGGAATGAGCAGTTCTTC

abundance: .
j_gene: TRBJ2-1
v_gene: TRBV11-2
d_gene: .
CDR3aa: CASYGGRPGYDEQFF
CDR3nt: TGTGCCAGCTATGGGGGTCGCCCCGGGTACGATGAGCAGTTCTTC

abundance: few
j_gene: TRBJ1-1
v_gene: TRBV11-2
d_gene: TRBD1
CDR3aa: CASSLAFARGRGTTEAFF
CDR3nt: TGTGCCAGCAGCTTAGCGTTCGCCAGGGGGCGGGGAACCACTGAAGCTTTCTTT

abundance: .
j_gene: TRBJ1-2
v_gene: TRBV11-2
d_gene: TRBD1
CDR3aa: CASSLVDRGFGYTF
CDR3nt: TGTGCCAGCAGCTTAGTGGACAGGGGCTTCGGCTACACCTTC